What follows are 30 T cell receptor beta chains derived from one specimen sequenced in a study of blood T cell repertoires in COVID-19. Measured with immunoSEQ multiplex PCR; TCRdb has only the in-frame clones, and not every one. The sample includes about 130,000 clones, around 86% of them seen just once. Sample: peripheral blood. The receptors shown here come from a man in his fifties with active COVID-19.

The rearrangement links TRBV19 to TRBJ1-6; D might be TRBD1 (6 bases). V was trimmed by 9 bases and J by 7 bases, leaving 10 bases between them. In germline, CDR1 is LNHDA, CDR2 SQIVND (reference sequence). CDR3 length: 12 amino acids. CDR3: CASRDTNSPLHF. The CDR3, as DNA: TGTGCCAGCCGGGACACCAATTCACCCCTCCACTTT.

The gene calls are TRBV19 and TRBJ1-1; 8 bases line up with TRBD1. The germline V gene has CDR1 LNHDA and CDR2 SQIVND (reference sequence). The CDR3 is 17 amino acids. V lost 6 bases to trimming and J lost 5 bases; unmatched junction nucleotides: 17. This chain's CDR3 is CASRLTPDRVWRTEAFF. The CDR3 coding sequence is TGTGCCAGTAGACTGACCCCGGACAGGGTATGGAGAACTGAAGCTTTCTTT.

This sequence joins TRBV18 and TRBJ2-7; D remains unclear. Looked up from germline, CDR1 is KGHSH and CDR2 is LQKENI. V was pared by 3 bases and J by 0 bases, with 15 bases between. This CDR3 region has 16 residues. CDR3 nucleotide sequence: TGTGCCAGCTCACCCCTCGGTGTGGGCAGCTCCTACGAGCAGTACTTC. Translation gives CASSPLGVGSSYEQYF. Variable domain in full (rest from reference TRBV18 and TRBJ2-7): NAGVMQNPRHLVRRRGQEARLRCSPMKGHSHVYWYRQLPEEGLKFMVYLQKENIIDESGMPKERFSAEFPKEGPSILRIQQVVRGDSAAYFCASSPLGVGSSYEQYFGPGTRLTVT.

The rearrangement joins TRBV12-3 or TRBV12-4 to TRBJ1-4, with 9 bases aligning to TRBD1. V trimming: 5 bases; J trimming: 8 bases; junction bases outside the gene matches: 3. This CDR3 contains 13 residues. DNA for the CDR3: TGTGCCAGCAGTCCAACAGGGGGCGAAAAACTGTTTTTT. It encodes CASSPTGGEKLFF.

The chain joins TRBV12-1 to TRBJ1-1; TRBD1 is the table's D call, not checked against the DNA. TRBV12-1 is labeled a pseudogene. CDR3 length equals 15 residues. Here the CDR3 reads CASSSGGHRVNEAFF. In DNA, the CDR3 is TGTGCCAGCAGCTCCGGAGGTCACAGGGTGAATGAAGCTTTCTTT.

This clone appeared once. The chain recombines TRBV6-5 with TRBJ2-3, with 10 positions matching TRBD2. The germline gives CDR1 MNHEY, CDR2 SVGAGI. The CDR3 loop spans 15 amino acids. J lost 0 bases, V lost 8 bases, and 5 bases had no gene match. The CDR3 DNA sequence: TGTGCCAGCGTATCTAGCGGGGGTAGCACAGATACGCAGTATTTT. Its translation is CASVSSGGSTDTQYF.

The rearrangement links TRBV6-2 or TRBV6-3 to TRBJ1-6; a weak D match, TRBD1 (6 bases). There are 17 residues in the CDR3. CDR1 and CDR2 (germline): MNHEY, SVGEGT. Trimming stripped 2 bases from V and 14 bases from J, with 25 bases between. Written as DNA, the CDR3 is TGTGCCAGCAGTTACCCCCAGGAACGGCTTGGGCAGGGGACCCTCCACTTT. It specifies CASSYPQERLGQGTLHF.

This clone was seen more than once but under ten times. The chain links TRBV4-2 to TRBJ1-2; 9 positions match TRBD1. This CDR3 is built from 17 residues. Germline trimming cut 4 bases from V and 7 bases from J; bases unmatched to any gene: 16. Germline values: CDR1 LGHNA, CDR2 YNFKEQ. CDR3 nucleotides: TGTGCCAGCAGCCCGCGGACAGGGGTCTACCCCCCCCCTGGCTACACCTTC. Translated: CASSPRTGVYPPPGYTF.

This sequence joins TRBV3-1 (or the pseudogene TRBV3-2) and TRBJ1-3; D gene uncertain. CDR1 and CDR2 (germline): LGHDT, YNNKEL (reference sequence). The CDR3 is 17 residues long. The V gene lost 1 base and the J gene lost 1 base, with 14 bases spanning the gap. CDR3 in amino acids: CASSQASGRTSGNTIYF. For the CDR3, the DNA is TGTGCCAGCAGCCAAGCTTCAGGAAGGACTTCTGGAAACACCATATATTTT.

The chain couples TRBV9 to TRBJ1-2; D remains unclear. Germline loops: CDR1 SGDLS, CDR2 YYNGEE. Trimming pared 4 bases from V and 5 bases from J, leaving 18 bases between. CDR3 size: 15 residues. CDR3 nucleotide sequence: TGTGCCAGCAGCTCCCGGGCCGCGGGTGGGTATGGCTACACCTTC. Protein: CASSSRAAGGYGYTF.

The chain recombines TRBV11-3 with TRBJ2-3; 9 bases are a match to TRBD2. The junction had 6 bases not matched to a gene; V was cut back by 4 bases and J by 1 base. CDR1 and CDR2 (germline): SGHNT, YENEEA. The CDR3 covers 16 residues. CDR3 protein: CASSSLRGGGTDTQYF. The CDR3 DNA sequence: TGTGCCAGCAGCTCCTTGCGGGGGGGCGGCACAGATACGCAGTATTTT.

This chain connects TRBV18 to TRBJ2-5; D may be TRBD2 (6 bases). CDR1 is KGHSH, CDR2 LQKENI, per germline. Trimming removed 3 bases at V and 2 bases at J, with 22 bases between. The CDR3 covers 18 residues. The CDR3, as DNA: TGTGCCAGCTCACCTACTTCAAAGGCGGGGCACCTACAAGAGACCCAGTACTTC. Amino acids: CASSPTSKAGHLQETQYF.

The chain links TRBV19 to TRBJ2-3, with TRBD1 matching 7 bases. The trim removed 2 bases at V and 6 bases at J, leaving 14 bases unmatched. The CDR3 loop spans 17 amino acids. Per the germline V gene, CDR1 is LNHDA and CDR2 is SQIVND (reference sequence). CDR3 sequence: CASSIRGQLSIWDTQYF. DNA of the CDR3: TGTGCCAGTAGTATAAGGGGGCAGCTCTCTATTTGGGATACGCAGTATTTT.

This chain connects TRBV7-9 to TRBJ2-2; no definite D call. CDR3 length: 12 amino acids. The V end was cut by 5 bases, the J end by 5 bases, with 6 bases between. In germline, CDR1 is SEHNR, CDR2 FQNEAQ (reference sequence). CDR3 in amino acids: CASSPTTGELFF. For the CDR3, the DNA is TGTGCCAGCAGCCCTACTACCGGGGAGCTGTTTTTT.

V is TRBV25-1 and J is TRBJ1-2, with TRBD1 as a possible D gene (6 bases). CDR1 is MGHDK, CDR2 SYGVNS, per germline. Deletions cut 2 bases from V and 8 bases from J, with 12 bases between. The CDR3 runs 13 residues. CDR3: CASSEEGVQGYTF. For the CDR3, the DNA is TGTGCCAGCAGTGAAGAGGGGGTGCAGGGCTACACCTTC.

The chain links TRBV2 to TRBJ1-2, with 8 bases aligning to TRBD1. V was pared by 6 bases and J by 3 bases, with 9 bases of the junction left unmatched. The CDR3 totals 15 residues. Germline CDR1 and CDR2: SNHLY and FYNNEI. The CDR3 spells CASRATGVRDYGYTF. CDR3 DNA sequence: TGTGCCAGCAGGGCGACAGGGGTTCGGGACTATGGCTACACCTTC.

V and J are TRBV6-2 or TRBV6-3 and TRBJ1-1, with no clear D. Germline V gene sequence: CDR1 MNHEY, CDR2 SVGEGT. The ends were cut back, 4 bases at V and 3 bases at J, with 9 bases in the middle. The CDR3 has 13 residues. CDR3 region: CASSSSSYTEAFF. CDR3 bases: TGTGCCAGCAGTTCGTCCTCTTACACTGAAGCTTTCTTT.

V and J are TRBV7-2 and TRBJ1-6; a weak D match, TRBD1 (6 bases). The CDR3 loop spans 12 amino acids. V gave up 11 bases and J gave up 9 bases, with 14 bases separating them. The germline V gene has CDR1 SGHTA and CDR2 FQGNSA. Here the CDR3 DNA reads TGTGCCGAAGAAGGGGGTGGTTCACCCCTCCACTTT. Protein: CAEEGGGSPLHF.

This chain joins TRBV4-1 and TRBJ1-3; the D is unclear. The CDR3 covers 17 residues. V lost 1 base and J lost 0, with 13 bases in between. Per germline, CDR1 MGHRA and CDR2 YSYEKL. DNA of the CDR3: TGCGCCAGCAGCCAAGGAGCGGGTACTATCTCTGGAAACACCATATATTTT. It codes for CASSQGAGTISGNTIYF.

There are a few counts of this clone. The V call is TRBV3-1 (or the pseudogene TRBV3-2), the J call TRBJ2-1, with 7 bases identical to TRBD2. The trim removed 4 bases at V and 7 bases at J, leaving 10 bases unmatched. The CDR3 spans 15 residues. The germline V gene encodes CDR1 LGHDT and CDR2 YNNKEL (reference sequence). The CDR3 region is CASSRRLGGNNEQFF. For the CDR3, the DNA is TGTGCCAGCAGCCGTAGGTTGGGGGGGAATAATGAGCAGTTCTTC.

The rearrangement links TRBV6-4 to TRBJ2-3; D gene ambiguous. This CDR3 has 15 residues. CDR1 is MRHNA and CDR2 is SNTAGT in the germline V gene. Trimming removed 6 bases at V and 2 bases at J, with 15 bases between. The CDR3 DNA follows: TGTGCCAGCAGCCTAGACGGAGTCTACACAGATACGCAGTATTTT. Translation gives CASSLDGVYTDTQYF.

The V gene is TRBV10-3, the J gene TRBJ2-4, with 13 bases lining up with TRBD2. There are 17 residues in the CDR3. The germline V gene encodes CDR1 ENHRY and CDR2 SYGVKD. The V segment lost 5 bases and the J segment 4 bases; nucleotides outside the gene matches: 8. The CDR3 loop reads CAISPRTSGGQKNIQYF. In DNA form, the CDR3 reads TGTGCCATCAGTCCGAGGACTAGCGGGGGCCAAAAAAACATTCAGTACTTC.

The chain couples TRBV7-2 to TRBJ2-1; D gene ambiguous. Per the germline V gene, CDR1 is SGHTA and CDR2 is FQGNSA. CDR3 size: 12 residues. Trimming took off 4 bases at V and 8 bases at J, with 9 bases between the two ends. DNA for the CDR3: TGTGCCAGCAGCTCCTGGCTCCATGAGCAGTTCTTC. It encodes CASSSWLHEQFF.

The chain is built from TRBV3-1 (or the pseudogene TRBV3-2) and TRBJ2-2; 8 bases agree with TRBD2. CDR3 size: 15 residues. CDR1 is LGHDT and CDR2 is YNNKEL in the germline V gene (reference sequence). V lost 6 bases to trimming and J lost 1 base; unmatched junction nucleotides: 4. DNA of the CDR3: TGTGCCAGCAGGGCGGGGGGACGGAACACCGGGGAGCTGTTTTTT. Its translation: CASRAGGRNTGELFF.

This chain uses TRBV15 with TRBJ1-5, with 7 bases aligning to TRBD1. V was pared by 0 bases and J by 11 bases, with 13 bases of the junction left unmatched. Germline CDR1 reads LNHNV; CDR2 reads YYDKDF (reference sequence). The CDR3 is 16 amino acids. CDR3 in amino acids: CATSRDRGTAVRAQHF. CDR3 coding DNA: TGTGCCACCAGCAGAGATCGAGGGACAGCCGTCCGGGCCCAGCATTTT.

V and J are TRBV5-4 and TRBJ2-7; D gene ambiguous. V lost 3 bases and J 5 bases, leaving 21 bases between the germline ends. This CDR3 has 16 amino acids. Germline V gives CDR1 SGHNT, CDR2 YYREEE (reference sequence). CDR3 DNA sequence: TGTGCCAGCAGCTCCCTTTCCCGTGGCCTGAAAAACGAGCAGTACTTC. It yields the protein CASSSLSRGLKNEQYF. Full variable domain (remainder filled in from reference TRBV5-4 and TRBJ2-7): ETGVTQSPTHLIKTRGQQVTLRCSSQSGHNTVSWYQQALGQGPQFIFQYYREEENGRGNFPPRFSGLQFPNYSSELNVNALELDDSALYLCASSSLSRGLKNEQYFGPGTRLTVT.

The CDR3 DNA reads TGTGCCACCAGCAGAGATCTAGAACAGGGGCTAACCTCTGGCTACACCTTC. This gives the protein CATSRDLEQGLTSGYTF. The gene calls are TRBV15 and TRBJ1-2; 7 bases map to TRBD1. The germline V gene has CDR1 LNHNV and CDR2 YYDKDF (reference sequence). There are 17 residues in the CDR3. After removal of 0 bases from V and 7 bases from J, the junction contained 14 bases not matched to a gene.

This chain links TRBV24-1 with TRBJ2-7, with D hard to call. Germline CDR1 and CDR2: KGHDR and SFDVKD. The V end lost 6 bases, the J end lost 1 base, and 6 bases lay between the germline ends. There are 12 residues in the CDR3. CDR3 nucleotides: TGTGCCACCAGTTCCAGGTCCTACGAGCAGTACTTC. It translates to CATSSRSYEQYF.

This chain joins TRBV29-1 and TRBJ2-2; D unresolved. CDR1 SQVTM and CDR2 ANQGSEA come from the germline V gene. This CDR3 has 15 amino acids. V dropped 4 bases and J dropped 1 base, with 13 bases sitting between them. CDR3 loop: CSVVAPIGNTGELFF. CDR3 nucleotide sequence: TGCAGCGTTGTAGCCCCAATCGGGAACACCGGGGAGCTGTTTTTT.

This chain connects TRBV11-2 to TRBJ2-7, with 8 positions matching TRBD1. The CDR3 has 15 residues. J lost 3 bases, V lost 6 bases, and 10 bases had no gene match. CDR1 SGHAT and CDR2 FQNNGV come from the germline V gene. CDR3 protein: CASSSLRDRSYEQYF. As DNA, the CDR3 is TGTGCCAGCAGTTCTCTCCGGGACAGGAGCTACGAGCAGTACTTC.